This T cell receptor (beta chain) comes out of a study of regulatory T cells in long-lasting Graves disease. General study findings and limits: Favored usage of TRBV28, TRBJ1-2 and TRBJ2-5 was recorded in persistent disease. Persistent-disease Graves' patients showed less TCR diversity than new cases.

In this sample, this clonotype turned up once. Its cognate antigen is unknown. Library construction for TCR beta used iRepertoire HTBI primers and Arm-PCR of CDR3 regions. In TCRdb, the multiplex PCR reads were re-called with MiXCR into one record per CDR3 protein. The sample includes a few hundred thousand distinct CDR3 sequences, approximately 10% of them seen just once. The time point was: newly diagnosed GD, antithyroid drugs for less than 3 months. Extracted PBMC RNA gave rise to the TCR library. V lost 2 bases, J lost 6 bases, and 23 bases lay in between. Germline CDR1 reads LGHNA; CDR2 reads YNFKEQ. This CDR3 is 18 amino acids long. The data were also submitted as part of a second study, on T cells in Graves' hyperthyroidism and ophthalmopathy. From that second work: The study used the HTBI primer set for a first-round RT-PCR of the TCR CDR3. Within blood appeared most thyroid clonotypes that had expanded above 0.001.

The sequence derives from a woman in her late teens or twenties with Graves disease. Sample: peripheral blood mononuclear cells (PBMCs), taken at new diagnosis, from a patient treated with antithyroid drugs. This chain connects TRBV4-2 to TRBJ2-1; no reliable D call. The CDR3 here is CASSQMALSLSTLNEQFF. CDR3 sequence (DNA): TGTGCCAGCAGCCAAATGGCATTGAGCCTCTCGACCCTCAATGAGCAGTTCTTC.